This is a list of T cell receptor beta chains from one sample in a study of identical twins. MiXCR, applied by TCRdb to the 5' RACE reads, yields one record per CDR3 protein. Found here are some 600,000 distinct CDR3 sequences, about 7.6% of them singletons; the top ten hold about 1.5%. These data were also reused for a study on yellow fever vaccine responses in identical twins.

Sequencing was carried out using PBMCs. Receptors originate from a woman aged 18-29 years in good health. The CDR3 runs from the conserved cysteine through the conserved F or W. The size of a clone is reported for some rows only, either as once, few or many, or as a class for expanded clones.

clone size | J gene | V gene | CDR3 protein
- | TRBJ2-1 | TRBV20-1 | CSAKRGESPLNEQFF
few | TRBJ2-2 | TRBV27 | CASSKTGYTGELFF
- | TRBJ2-5 | TRBV3-1 | CASRSTRRETQYF
few | TRBJ2-5 | TRBV3-1 | CASSQEVTSQETQYF
many | TRBJ2-3 | TRBV5-1 | CASRTESTDTQYF
- | TRBJ2-7 | TRBV7-2 | CASSLAIGTSSYEQYF
- | TRBJ2-1 | TRBV20-1 | CSARVYGYQRRNEQFF
many | TRBJ2-5 | TRBV10-3 | CAISEPGLASQETQYF
many | TRBJ1-5 | TRBV12-3/TRBV12-4 | CASSLSDSNQPQHF
few | TRBJ1-5 | TRBV12-3/TRBV12-4 | CASSFGQGQYQPQHF
- | TRBJ1-2 | TRBV28 | CASSVPLYRGPGYGYTF
many | TRBJ2-7 | TRBV29-1 | CSVSTGTSGFRYEQYF
- | TRBJ1-5 | TRBV7-8 | CASSLVSGRDGQPQHF
many | TRBJ1-5 | TRBV28 | CASSPDRVRQPQHF
few | TRBJ2-1 | TRBV11-2 | CASSQAGALSSYNEQFF
many | TRBJ1-1 | TRBV15 | CATSDGILNTEAFF
few | TRBJ2-2 | TRBV6-1 | CASRTWGLAGPNTGELFF
few | TRBJ1-1 | TRBV20-1 | CSARGGEDMNTEAFF
- | TRBJ1-2 | TRBV6-1 | CASSHRRAQGYTF
- | TRBJ1-1 | TRBV9 | CASSVSGGRPTEAFF
few | TRBJ2-1 | TRBV7-9 | CASSVTGLGGYNEQFF
- | TRBJ1-2 | TRBV28 | CASSNGVYGYTF